The 29 T cell receptor beta chains below all came from one sample that was sequenced in a study of T-cell memory formation after mild COVID-19. TCRdb analysed the 5' RACE reads with MiXCR anew, one entry per CDR3 protein. The data hold approximately 180,000 distinct CDR3 sequences, with 16% observed a single time. Sequenced input: PBMCs or a T cell subset sorted from them (not recorded which). The source is an adult woman who had mild COVID-19 (a few samples of this study predate the infection). Cell type and time point are not known.

This clonotype was observed at least ten times. The chain joins TRBV7-2 to TRBJ2-3, with TRBD1 identical over 7 bases. After removal of 7 bases from V and 6 bases from J, the junction contained 16 bases not matched to a gene. Germline V CDR1 and CDR2: SGHTA, FQGNSA. The CDR3 sequence is 16 residues long. The CDR3 DNA sequence: TGTGCCAGCACCTCGGGACAGCGGTCCTTCAAGGATACGCAGTATTTT. Translated: CASTSGQRSFKDTQYF.

This rearrangement joins TRBV15 to TRBJ2-1; 9 bases fit TRBD2. The CDR3 runs 16 residues. V gave up 3 bases and J gave up 7 bases; unmatched junction bases: 10. Germline V lookup: CDR1 LNHNV, CDR2 YYDKDF (reference sequence). CDR3 in amino acids: CATSSGGRATPNEQFF. For the CDR3, the DNA is TGTGCCACCAGCAGTGGCGGGAGGGCCACTCCGAATGAGCAGTTCTTC.

This clonotype showed up just a few times. For the CDR3, the DNA is TGCAGCGTGATCCACAGGGGTGATGAGCAGTTCTTC. The encoded protein is CSVIHRGDEQFF. This chain links TRBV29-1 with TRBJ2-1, with TRBD1 matching 7 bases. This CDR3 has 12 residues. CDR1 and CDR2 from the germline V gene are SQVTM and ANQGSEA. J was trimmed by 8 bases and V by 6 bases; bases with no gene match: 7.

The J gene is TRBJ2-7, the V gene TRBV4-3; D is unclear. The V end lost 2 bases, the J end lost 7 bases, and 21 bases lay between the germline ends. Germline V gene data show CDR1 as LGHNA and CDR2 as YSLEER. The CDR3 is 16 amino acids. CDR3 coding DNA: TGCGCCAGCAGCCAAAGAATCGGTCTGGGTATGTGGGAGCAGTACTTC. Protein sequence: CASSQRIGLGMWEQYF.

The J gene is TRBJ2-1, the V gene TRBV29-1, with D maybe TRBD1 (5 bases). The CDR3 totals 16 residues. The V end was cut by 4 bases, the J end by 0 bases, with 16 bases between. Germline V CDR1 and CDR2: SQVTM, ANQGSEA. CDR3 loop: CSVVARQHTSYNEQFF. The CDR3 nucleotides read TGCAGCGTTGTAGCCCGACAGCATACCTCCTACAATGAGCAGTTCTTC.

The V gene is TRBV20-1, the J gene TRBJ1-5; D is uncertain. The V end lost 3 bases, the J end lost 10 bases, and 13 bases lay between the germline ends. The CDR3 loop spans 12 amino acids. Germline V lookup: CDR1 DFQATT, CDR2 SNEGSKA (reference sequence). CDR3 in DNA: TGCAGTGCTAGGGATGGGGTGAGACCCCAGCATTTT. Amino acid sequence: CSARDGVRPQHF.

This sequence joins TRBV12-3 or TRBV12-4 and TRBJ2-1, with TRBD2 matching 8 bases. J was trimmed by 1 base and V by 6 bases; bases with no gene match: 5. The CDR3 extends over 15 amino acids. In nucleotides, the CDR3 is TGTGCCAGCAGCCGGGGGGGCCTTTCCTACAATGAGCAGTTCTTC. Amino acid sequence: CASSRGGLSYNEQFF.

This clonotype was seen a handful of times. The V call is TRBV12-3 or TRBV12-4, the J call TRBJ2-7, with TRBD2 matching 13 bases. After removal of 6 bases from V and 3 bases from J, the junction contained 8 bases not matched to a gene. CDR3 length: 16 amino acids. This chain's CDR3 is CASRSRLAGGYYEQYF. CDR3 sequence (DNA): TGTGCCAGCAGAAGTCGACTAGCGGGGGGATACTACGAGCAGTACTTC.

The sample holds a few counts of this clonotype. The chain links TRBV6-5 to TRBJ2-1; either TRBD1 or TRBD2 may supply D (7 bases each). CDR1 is MNHEY and CDR2 is SVGAGI in the germline V gene. The CDR3 spans 16 residues. The V end was cut by 5 bases, the J end by 8 bases, with 22 bases between. CDR3 sequence (DNA): TGTGCCAGCAGTAGGCAGGGGGGGACCGGGTACGATGAGCAGTTCTTC. It codes for CASSRQGGTGYDEQFF.

The V call is TRBV29-1, the J call TRBJ2-7; D remains ambiguous. V was shortened by 5 bases and J by 3 bases, with 5 bases between the two germline ends. CDR1 and CDR2 from the germline V gene are SQVTM and ANQGSEA. The CDR3 has 10 residues. CDR3 amino acids: CSVKGYEQYF. The DNA for the CDR3 is TGCAGCGTTAAGGGCTACGAGCAGTACTTC.

A few counts support this clonotype. The genes are TRBV6-2 or TRBV6-3 and TRBJ1-5, with 9 bases matching TRBD1. CDR3 length: 16 residues. Germline CDR1 reads MNHEY; CDR2 reads SVGEGT. V shed 6 bases and J 7 bases; nucleotides not matched to a gene: 13. CDR3 sequence reads: CASRLDSGQGGQPQHF. Written as DNA, the CDR3 is TGTGCCAGCAGACTCGACTCGGGACAGGGCGGACAGCCCCAGCATTTT.

The gene calls are TRBV4-1 and TRBJ1-1; D gene ambiguous. The CDR3 contains 15 residues. Trimming left V 3 bases short and J 8 bases short, with 19 bases between. Germline V gene sequence: CDR1 MGHRA, CDR2 YSYEKL. The CDR3 sequence: CASSQTNLRRPEAFF. As DNA, the CDR3 is TGCGCCAGCAGCCAGACAAACCTTCGACGGCCAGAAGCTTTCTTT.

The rearrangement links TRBV15 to TRBJ2-7, with 7 positions matching TRBD1. Germline V gene sequence: CDR1 LNHNV, CDR2 YYDKDF (reference sequence). The V segment lost 6 bases and the J segment 2 bases; nucleotides outside the gene matches: 13. The CDR3 loop spans 16 amino acids. The chain's CDR3 is CATSLFAGGSTYEQYF. In DNA form, the CDR3 reads TGTGCCACCAGTTTATTTGCAGGGGGATCCACCTACGAGCAGTACTTC.

This sequence joins TRBV7-9 and TRBJ2-1; weak D call: TRBD2 (5 bases). CDR1 and CDR2 from the germline V gene are SEHNR and FQNEAQ (reference sequence). V was clipped by 2 bases and J by 6 bases, with 14 bases between them. The CDR3 runs 15 residues. CDR3 loop: CASSLTRAGLNEQFF. Here the CDR3 DNA reads TGTGCCAGCAGCTTAACGCGGGCGGGCCTCAATGAGCAGTTCTTC.

The genes are TRBV7-6 and TRBJ1-4; tentative D call: TRBD1 (6 bases). Germline lookup yields CDR1 SGHVS and CDR2 FNYEAQ. Trimming took off 6 bases at V and 3 bases at J, with 17 bases between the two ends. The length of the CDR3 is 16 residues. Written as DNA, the CDR3 is TGTGCCAGCAGTAAAACGCCGGGACACTCTAATGAAAAACTGTTTTTT. Protein product: CASSKTPGHSNEKLFF.

This clonotype has a handful of counts. The V and J genes are TRBV4-2 and TRBJ1-1, with a weak D call TRBD1 (5 bases). Germline V gene data show CDR1 as LGHNA and CDR2 as YNFKEQ. CDR3 length: 16 residues. The V end was cut by 0 bases, the J end by 8 bases, with 19 bases between. The CDR3 is CASSQEGSWGVGEAFF. CDR3 sequence (DNA): TGTGCCAGCAGCCAAGAGGGGAGCTGGGGGGTAGGAGAAGCTTTCTTT.

This clonotype was observed a few times. The CDR3 nucleotides read TGTGCCAGCAGTTCGACAGGGCTCCATGGCTACACCTTC. Residues: CASSSTGLHGYTF. This chain connects TRBV12-3 or TRBV12-4 to TRBJ1-2; TRBD1 agrees at 7 bases. The CDR3 loop spans 13 amino acids. V shed 4 bases and J 6 bases; nucleotides not matched to a gene: 5.

This clonotype was recorded a few times. The chain joins TRBV20-1 to TRBJ1-3; D gene unclear. The V gene lost 6 bases and the J gene lost 7 bases, with 16 bases spanning the gap. CDR3 length: 13 amino acids. Germline CDR1 and CDR2: DFQATT and SNEGSKA (reference sequence). Here the CDR3 reads CSALVTGRNTIYF. The CDR3 region has the DNA TGCAGTGCATTAGTGACGGGAAGGAACACCATATATTTT.

V and J are TRBV7-6 and TRBJ2-2; D remains ambiguous. Trimming left V 5 bases short and J 3 bases short, with 7 bases between. The germline gives CDR1 SGHVS, CDR2 FNYEAQ. The CDR3 has 13 amino acids. The CDR3 DNA reads as TGTGCCAGCAGCCGGCACGACACCGGGGAGCTGTTTTTT. Translated, it gives CASSRHDTGELFF.

The chain uses TRBV6-6 and TRBJ2-2, with TRBD2 matching over 9 bases. V lost 6 bases, J lost 0 bases, and 2 bases stayed unmatched. CDR1 and CDR2 (germline): MNHNY, SVGAGI (reference sequence). The CDR3 is made up of 15 amino acids. In DNA, the CDR3 is TGTGCCAGCAGAAGGACTAGCGCGAACACCGGGGAGCTGTTTTTT. This codes for CASRRTSANTGELFF.

This clonotype was seen only a few times. This CDR3 reads CASSLGTSSYNEQFF. As DNA, the CDR3 is TGTGCCAGCAGTTTAGGGACTAGCTCCTACAATGAGCAGTTCTTC. The chain links TRBV12-3 or TRBV12-4 to TRBJ2-1; 7 bases agree with TRBD2. V lost 1 base to trimming and J lost 0 bases; unmatched junction nucleotides: 0. The CDR3 is 15 amino acids.

This clonotype was counted a few times. This chain joins TRBV20-1 and TRBJ1-5; D call uncertain. The V gene's germline CDR1 is DFQATT and CDR2 SNEGSKA (reference sequence). V was shortened by 1 base and J by 7 bases, with 8 bases between the two germline ends. There are 12 residues in the CDR3. In DNA form, the CDR3 reads TGCAGTGCTAGAGGGTTTAGGCAGCCCCAGCATTTT. Protein product: CSARGFRQPQHF.

The V call is TRBV5-1, the J call TRBJ1-1; D call uncertain. Between the trimmed V and J ends, which lost 5 bases and 5 bases, there was a span of 19 bases. The CDR3 sequence is 15 residues long. Germline V gene sequence: CDR1 SGHRS, CDR2 YFSETQ. Written as DNA, the CDR3 is TGCGCCAGCAGTTTCAGCGGGTCCCGCCGGACTGAAGCTTTCTTT. This gives the protein CASSFSGSRRTEAFF.

The gene calls are TRBV12-3 or TRBV12-4 and TRBJ2-1, with 9 bases fitting TRBD2. This CDR3 has 15 residues. The junction had 9 bases not matched to a gene; V was cut back by 8 bases and J by 4 bases. In DNA, the CDR3 is TGTGCCAGCGGGCTAGCGGGATATCGGTACAATGAGCAGTTCTTC. Residues: CASGLAGYRYNEQFF.

This clonotype was seen a handful of times. This chain joins TRBV7-9 and TRBJ2-7, with D unclear. The germline CDR1 and CDR2 sequences are SEHNR and FQNEAQ (reference sequence). This CDR3 has 14 residues. V was trimmed by 1 base and J by 0 bases, leaving 7 bases between them. The CDR3, as DNA: TGTGCCAGCAGCTTAGACTATAGCTCCTACGAGCAGTACTTC. It is translated as CASSLDYSSYEQYF.

This clonotype was seen a few times. The genes are TRBV4-2 and TRBJ2-1, with unresolved D. V was cut by 0 bases and J by 1 base, with 7 bases left in between. Germline CDR1 reads LGHNA; CDR2 reads YNFKEQ. The CDR3 covers 15 residues. This chain's CDR3 is CASSQDIRSYNEQFF. DNA of the CDR3: TGTGCCAGCAGCCAAGATATTCGGTCCTACAATGAGCAGTTCTTC.

This clonotype was counted at least ten times. The V call is TRBV12-3 or TRBV12-4, the J call TRBJ2-3; 7 bases line up with TRBD1. CDR3 length equals 14 residues. J lost 4 bases, V lost 3 bases, and 4 bases had no gene match. CDR3 sequence (DNA): TGTGCCAGCAGTTTGAGGGGGCCTGCAGATACGCAGTATTTT. It encodes CASSLRGPADTQYF.

This clonotype was recorded a few times. This rearrangement joins TRBV27 to TRBJ1-2; D is undetermined. This CDR3 has 14 amino acids. V was clipped by 7 bases and J by 4 bases, with 16 bases between them. Per germline, CDR1 MNHEY and CDR2 SMNVEV (reference sequence). The CDR3 loop reads CASKATEDFYGYTF. CDR3 nucleotides: TGTGCCAGCAAAGCTACAGAAGACTTCTATGGCTACACCTTC.

V usage is TRBV12-3 or TRBV12-4 and J usage is TRBJ2-1; tentatively, D is TRBD2 (5 bases). V lost 5 bases and J lost 8, with 22 bases in between. The CDR3 is made up of 16 amino acids. The CDR3 loop reads CASSPKLGVPGDEQFF. For the CDR3, the DNA is TGTGCCAGCAGTCCTAAACTGGGAGTCCCAGGAGATGAGCAGTTCTTC.